Each of the 15 T cell receptor beta chains below was sequenced from the same sample in a study of T cells after yellow fever vaccination (dated by TCRdb to about 2019). The intended sense of this specimen's treatment or condition label: live attenuated yellow fever vaccine strain. The protocol used for the library was 5' RACE. The sequencer was an Illumina HiSeq 2500. The raw public data were reprocessed by TCRdb itself: fastp quality trimming at Q25, MiXCR clonotype calling, in-frame beta chains only. Records with the same CDR3 protein are collapsed into one entry carrying the most frequent genes and DNA. In all, the sample holds approximately 600,000 distinct CDR3 sequences, and approximately 13% of those were seen once. The biggest ten clones account for about 15% of the sample. The sample here was PBMCs, taken on the day of the yellow fever booster vaccination. Receptors originate from a man aged 25 to 45 who received the YFV17D yellow fever vaccine.

The chain combines TRBV11-2 with TRBJ2-1, with TRBD2 matching 10 bases. Germline-derived CDR1 and CDR2 are SGHAT and FQNNGV. CDR3 length equals 15 residues. Trimming cost V 4 bases and J 6 bases; bases outside gene matches: 6. This CDR3 is CASSYGTSASNEQFF. Here the CDR3 DNA reads TGTGCCAGCAGCTACGGGACTAGCGCGTCCAATGAGCAGTTCTTC.

This clonotype was found a few times. The chain has TRBV28 and TRBJ2-2; D is possibly TRBD2 (6 bases). This CDR3 contains 16 residues. The V and J ends lost 5 bases and 2 bases respectively, with 15 bases between them. The V gene's germline CDR1 is MDHEN and CDR2 SYDVKM. The CDR3 bases are TGTGCCAGCAGTGAACCGGGACTCGGCAACACCGGGGAGCTGTTTTTT. It is translated as CASSEPGLGNTGELFF.

In this sample, this clonotype turned up a few times. The chain combines TRBV7-2 with TRBJ2-7, with D uncertain. CDR1 is SGHTA, CDR2 FQGNSA, per germline. V lost 4 bases and J 1 base, leaving 14 bases between the germline ends. The CDR3 contains 15 residues. The CDR3 region is CASSYLGGQSYEQYF. The CDR3 DNA follows: TGTGCCAGCAGCTATCTCGGCGGCCAGTCCTACGAGCAGTACTTC.

This clonotype was detected many times. A junction boundary mismatches the germline segment, possibly from a read error. This chain joins TRBV4-3 and TRBJ2-4; D tentatively reads TRBD1 or TRBD2 (5 bases each). Looked up from germline, CDR1 is LGHNA and CDR2 is YSLEER. The CDR3 length is 15 residues. As DNA, the CDR3 is TGCGCCAGCAGCAGACTGGGGGACGGTAAAAACTTTCAGTACTTC. It yields the protein CASSRLGDGKNFQYF.

This clonotype was seen only a few times. This chain connects TRBV20-1 to TRBJ2-1; 14 positions match TRBD2. The ends lost 5 bases at V and 6 bases at J; junction bases unmatched: 9. The CDR3 consists of 16 residues. The germline CDR1 and CDR2 sequences are DFQATT and SNEGSKA (reference sequence). The CDR3 DNA reads TGCAGTGCTGAACCGGGACTAGCGGGAGTGGGCAATGAGCAGTTCTTC. It is translated as CSAEPGLAGVGNEQFF.

This clonotype was seen a handful of times. The V and J genes are TRBV5-1 and TRBJ1-1; the D gene is possibly TRBD1 (6 bases). In germline, CDR1 is SGHRS, CDR2 YFSETQ. Trimming removed 5 bases from V and 6 bases from J, with 11 bases in between. The CDR3 totals 12 residues. The CDR3: CASREGGAEAFF. The CDR3 nucleotides read TGCGCCAGCAGAGAAGGGGGAGCTGAAGCTTTCTTT.

This sequence joins TRBV28 and TRBJ2-1; maybe TRBD2 (5 bases). The CDR3 consists of 11 residues. The germline V gene encodes CDR1 MDHEN and CDR2 SYDVKM. V lost 10 bases and J lost 9, with 13 bases in between. CDR3 amino acids: CATTDFSEQFF. CDR3 sequence (DNA): TGTGCCACTACGGACTTTAGTGAGCAGTTCTTC.

This chain connects TRBV7-9 to TRBJ2-1; 10 nucleotides agree with TRBD2. The V segment lost 4 bases and the J segment 6 bases; nucleotides outside the gene matches: 6. The CDR3 runs to 15 residues. Per germline, CDR1 SEHNR and CDR2 FQNEAQ (reference sequence). CDR3 nucleotide sequence: TGTGCCAGCAGCTCCGGACTAGCGGTTTCCAATGAGCAGTTCTTC. Amino acids: CASSSGLAVSNEQFF. Supplemented by reference TRBV7-9 and TRBJ2-1, the full variable domain reads DTGVSQNPRHKITKRGQNVTFRCDPISEHNRLYWYRQTLGQGPEFLTYFQNEAQLEKSRLLSDRFSAERPKGSFSTLEIQRTEQGDSAMYLCASSSGLAVSNEQFFGPGTRLTVL.

There are many counts of this clonotype. The chain uses TRBV20-1 and TRBJ1-1; D remains ambiguous. CDR1 is DFQATT, CDR2 SNEGSKA, per germline (reference sequence). The ends were cut back, 6 bases at V and 4 bases at J, with 15 bases in the middle. CDR3 length equals 13 residues. This CDR3 reads CSANSEWITEAFF. The CDR3 DNA is TGCAGTGCCAACTCGGAGTGGATCACTGAAGCTTTCTTT.

This clonotype was observed a handful of times. CDR3 residues: CSASRPPEEAFF. The CDR3 nucleotides are TGCAGTGCTAGCCGTCCGCCAGAAGAAGCTTTCTTT. The rearrangement links TRBV20-1 to TRBJ1-1; D uncertain. The germline gives CDR1 DFQATT, CDR2 SNEGSKA (reference sequence). V was shortened by 3 bases and J by 8 bases, with 13 bases between the two germline ends. The CDR3 has 12 residues.

This clonotype appeared many times. V usage is TRBV20-1 and J usage is TRBJ2-7, with D hard to call. The CDR3 is made up of 10 amino acids. V was shortened by 5 bases and J by 3 bases, with 5 bases between the two germline ends. Germline V CDR1 and CDR2: DFQATT, SNEGSKA (reference sequence). This CDR3 is CSAGYYEQYF. CDR3 sequence (DNA): TGCAGTGCTGGCTACTACGAGCAGTACTTC.

The table lists this clonotype with a few counts. The V call is TRBV6-2 or TRBV6-3, the J call TRBJ1-2; weak D call: TRBD1 (5 bases). V lost 1 base and J 10 bases, leaving 7 bases between the germline ends. This CDR3 spans 11 amino acids. In germline, CDR1 is MNHEY, CDR2 SVGEGT. CDR3 in amino acids: CASSYWDAYTF. CDR3 nucleotide sequence: TGTGCCAGCAGTTACTGGGACGCCTACACCTTC.

This clonotype has more than one count but fewer than ten. The genes are TRBV5-1 and TRBJ2-3; 8 positions agree with TRBD1. Germline CDR1 reads SGHRS; CDR2 reads YFSETQ. The CDR3 extends over 15 amino acids. After removal of 7 bases from V and 1 base from J, the junction contained 8 bases not matched to a gene. The CDR3 bases are TGCGCCAGCGCCCAGGGGGCGGTTCGCACAGATACGCAGTATTTT. Protein: CASAQGAVRTDTQYF.

This clonotype was observed a handful of times. This sequence joins TRBV5-1 and TRBJ2-7; TRBD1 agrees at 9 bases. Germline V gene sequence: CDR1 SGHRS, CDR2 YFSETQ. V trimming: 0 bases; J trimming: 6 bases; junction bases outside the gene matches: 4. The CDR3 runs to 14 residues. CDR3 sequence: CASSLGQGVAEQYF. The CDR3 DNA is TGCGCCAGCAGCTTGGGACAGGGGGTCGCCGAGCAGTACTTC.

This clonotype came up many times. The rearrangement joins TRBV20-1 to TRBJ2-1; TRBD2 agrees at 13 bases. V lost 5 bases to trimming and J lost 6 bases; unmatched junction nucleotides: 4. The CDR3 has 14 amino acids. Germline CDR1 reads DFQATT; CDR2 reads SNEGSKA (reference sequence). Written as DNA, the CDR3 is TGCAGTGCTTGGACTAGCGGGAGTCCCAATGAGCAGTTCTTC. Residues: CSAWTSGSPNEQFF.